This TCR beta chain was sequenced for a study of CD8+ T cells in alopecia areata. Study-wide results and limits: Resident alphabeta T cells of normal skin are also sequenced in scalp samples.

RNA, once extracted, was reverse transcribed into cDNA for use as the sequencing template. Data came from immunoSEQ multiplex PCR; TCRdb stores just in-frame clones and leaves some out. The data contain roughly 40,000 clones, roughly 90% of them singletons. The treatment was: oral pan-JAK inhibitor, 5-10 mg twice daily. Collected material from alopecia areata patients comprised lesional scalp punch biopsies and peripheral blood. Germline V gene sequence: CDR1 MDHEN, CDR2 SYDVKM. J was trimmed by 0 bases and V by 3 bases; bases with no gene match: 3. CDR3 length: 16 residues. For this clone: Its target is not known.

The V gene is TRBV28, the J gene TRBJ2-2; 8 positions match TRBD1. The receptor was derived from a human donor with alopecia areata. The specimen was CD8+ T cells sorted from blood, collected at week 24, from a patient treated with tofacitinib. CDR3 loop: CASSLTGVTNTGELFF. The CDR3 bases are TGTGCCAGCAGTTTGACAGGGGTTACGAACACCGGGGAGCTGTTTTTT.